One sample yielded the 27 T cell receptor beta chains listed below, sequenced in a study of tumor-infiltrating lymphocytes in localized non-small cell lung cancer. The assay was immunoSEQ multiplex PCR, and TCRdb's table has in-frame clones only and misses some. The sample holds roughly 10,000 clones, 60% seen once. The sequenced sample consisted of uninvolved lung tissue not adjacent to the tumor. Receptor source: a human donor with non-small cell lung cancer.

This chain connects TRBV19 to TRBJ1-1, with a possible D match to TRBD1 (6 bases). The V and J ends lost 3 bases and 4 bases respectively, with 9 bases between them. The germline gives CDR1 LNHDA, CDR2 SQIVND (reference sequence). The CDR3 totals 13 residues. CDR3 nucleotides: TGTGCCAGTAGTATCACAGGGATCACTGAAGCTTTCTTT. Translated, it gives CASSITGITEAFF.

This clone was seen a few times. The chain carries TRBV4-1 and TRBJ2-1; D might be TRBD1 (6 bases). The CDR3 is 14 amino acids. The V and J ends lost 0 bases and 6 bases respectively, with 9 bases between them. From germline, CDR1 is MGHRA and CDR2 YSYEKL. The CDR3 spells CASSQDFRGNEQFF. The CDR3 region has the DNA TGCGCCAGCAGCCAAGATTTCAGGGGCAATGAGCAGTTCTTC.

The chain combines TRBV19 with TRBJ2-3, with 8 bases lining up with TRBD1. V trimming: 1 base; J trimming: 6 bases; junction bases outside the gene matches: 3. The germline V gene encodes CDR1 LNHDA and CDR2 SQIVND (reference sequence). The CDR3 runs 14 residues. The CDR3 nucleotides are TGTGCCAGTAGTATAGGGACAGGGTTGGATACGCAGTATTTT. Residues: CASSIGTGLDTQYF. The full variable domain, with the rest looked up from reference TRBV19 and TRBJ2-3, is DGGITQSPKYLFRKEGQNVTLSCEQNLNHDAMYWYRQDPGQGLRLIYYSQIVNDFQKGDIAEGYSVSREKKESFPLTVTSAQKNPTAFYLCASSIGTGLDTQYFGPGTRLTVL.

This sequence joins TRBV6-5 and TRBJ2-1; 9 nucleotides line up with TRBD1. The CDR3 has 14 amino acids. The germline gives CDR1 MNHEY, CDR2 SVGAGI. The ends lost 5 bases at V and 6 bases at J; junction bases unmatched: 5. The CDR3 DNA reads TGTGCCAGCAGTCTGGACAGGGGCGGCAATGAGCAGTTCTTC. Its protein product is CASSLDRGGNEQFF.

The chain carries TRBV27 and TRBJ2-3, with D possibly being TRBD1 (5 bases). CDR1 is MNHEY and CDR2 is SMNVEV in the germline V gene (reference sequence). Trimming took 10 bases from V and 4 from J, leaving 15 bases between them. The CDR3 extends over 13 amino acids. The CDR3 reads CATAKPGPDTQYF. CDR3 DNA sequence: TGTGCCACAGCGAAGCCAGGGCCAGATACGCAGTATTTT.

This clone was observed a few times. CDR3 loop: CASSLDRDYGYTF. CDR3 sequence (DNA): TGCGCCAGCAGCTTGGACAGGGATTACGGCTACACCTTC. The chain carries TRBV5-1 and TRBJ1-2; possibly TRBD1 for D (6 bases). Germline CDR1 SGHRS, CDR2 YFSETQ. V was trimmed by 0 bases and J by 8 bases, leaving 11 bases between them. This CDR3 has 13 residues.

The genes are TRBV6-4 and TRBJ2-7, with D tentatively TRBD2 (5 bases). The CDR3 runs to 14 residues. CDR1 is MRHNA and CDR2 is SNTAGT in the germline V gene. Between the trimmed V and J ends, which lost 8 bases and 4 bases, there was a span of 18 bases. CDR3 in amino acids: CASFGWRRWYEQYF. In nucleotides, the CDR3 is TGTGCCAGCTTCGGTTGGAGGCGGTGGTACGAGCAGTACTTC.

The genes are TRBV19 and TRBJ1-5, with a possible D match to TRBD1 (5 bases). Germline V gene data show CDR1 as LNHDA and CDR2 as SQIVND (reference sequence). V gave up 6 bases and J gave up 7 bases, with 16 bases separating them. This CDR3 has 14 residues. The CDR3 DNA is TGTGCCAGTAGAGACGGGGGGGAGATCCAGCCCCAGCATTTT. Protein: CASRDGGEIQPQHF. Using reference TRBV19 and TRBJ1-5 for the parts outside the CDR3, the full variable domain is DGGITQSPKYLFRKEGQNVTLSCEQNLNHDAMYWYRQDPGQGLRLIYYSQIVNDFQKGDIAEGYSVSREKKESFPLTVTSAQKNPTAFYLCASRDGGEIQPQHFGDGTRLSIL.

This sequence joins TRBV23-1 and TRBJ1-1, with 7 positions matching TRBD1. TRBV23-1 is designated an ORF whose function remains uncertain. The CDR3 is made up of 11 amino acids. J gave up 14 bases and V 3 bases, and 6 bases lay outside the gene matches. This CDR3 is CASSHRGGEFF. The DNA for the CDR3 is TGCGCCAGCAGTCACCGAGGGGGCGAGTTCTTT.

The chain carries TRBV28 and TRBJ2-7; TRBD2 might be the D (6 bases). The germline gives CDR1 MDHEN, CDR2 SYDVKM. The CDR3 length is 13 residues. Trimming took 8 bases from V and 4 from J, leaving 15 bases between them. Written as DNA, the CDR3 is TGTGCCAGCCTTAGGAGGGACCGATACGAGCAGTACTTC. Encoded protein: CASLRRDRYEQYF.

The gene calls are TRBV5-1 and TRBJ2-7; D possibly uses TRBD1 or TRBD2 (7 bases each). CDR3 length equals 15 residues. With 3 bases removed from V and 0 bases from J, the gap between germline ends came to 13 bases. CDR1 is SGHRS, CDR2 YFSETQ, per germline. The CDR3 protein is CASSWEGASSYEQYF. CDR3 nucleotide sequence: TGCGCCAGCAGCTGGGAGGGGGCCAGCTCCTACGAGCAGTACTTC.

This clone has a handful of counts. The chain has TRBV25-1 and TRBJ1-2; TRBD1 aligns across 8 bases. After removal of 3 bases from V and 4 bases from J, the junction contained 4 bases not matched to a gene. The CDR3 covers 14 residues. Germline V gene data show CDR1 as MGHDK and CDR2 as SYGVNS. The CDR3 here is CASSDLTGGYGYTF. The CDR3 DNA reads as TGTGCCAGCAGTGATCTCACAGGGGGCTATGGCTACACCTTC.

The rearrangement joins TRBV5-1 to TRBJ1-2, with 8 bases matching TRBD1. The junction had 3 bases not matched to a gene; V was cut back by 1 base and J by 1 base. The CDR3 is 15 amino acids. Germline V gene lookup returns CDR1 SGHRS and CDR2 YFSETQ. The CDR3 loop is CASSLSTGGNYGYTF. The CDR3 coding sequence is TGCGCCAGCAGCTTGAGTACAGGGGGTAACTATGGCTACACCTTC.

This clone has just a few counts. The chain combines TRBV28 with TRBJ1-2; D is perhaps TRBD1 (6 bases). The V end lost 5 bases, the J end lost 8 bases, and 12 bases lay between the germline ends. CDR1 is MDHEN and CDR2 is SYDVKM in the germline V gene. The CDR3 runs to 12 residues. The DNA for the CDR3 is TGTGCCAGCAGTCATGGGGGGCGAGGCTACACCTTC. Translated: CASSHGGRGYTF.

This sequence joins TRBV14 and TRBJ2-3; no clear D gene. The CDR3 is 15 amino acids. Trimming removed 4 bases at V and 0 bases at J, with 11 bases between. The germline gives CDR1 SGHDN, CDR2 FVKESK. In DNA, the CDR3 is TGTGCCAGCAGCCTCAGAGACTTTAGCACAGATACGCAGTATTTT. It encodes CASSLRDFSTDTQYF.

This chain uses TRBV6-6 with TRBJ1-6, with D unclear. This CDR3 comprises 12 residues. Trimming left V 6 bases short and J 0 bases short, with 0 bases between. Germline CDR1 and CDR2: MNHNY and SVGAGI (reference sequence). CDR3 nucleotides: TGTGCCAGCAGCTCCTATAATTCACCCCTCCACTTT. Amino acids: CASSSYNSPLHF.

The chain employs TRBV11-3 and TRBJ2-1; D unresolved. V dropped 2 bases and J dropped 0 bases, with 5 bases sitting between them. The germline CDR1 and CDR2 sequences are SGHNT and YENEEA. The CDR3 length is 14 residues. DNA for the CDR3: TGTGCCAGCAGCTTAAGGGCCTCCTACAATGAGCAGTTCTTC. The encoded protein is CASSLRASYNEQFF.

This chain connects TRBV2 to TRBJ2-7, with unresolved D. Germline CDR1 SNHLY, CDR2 FYNNEI. The CDR3 runs to 13 residues. V was clipped by 8 bases and J by 6 bases, with 17 bases between them. This CDR3 reads CASARDRAIEQYF. As DNA, the CDR3 is TGTGCCAGCGCAAGGGATCGGGCGATCGAGCAGTACTTC.

This clone showed up just a few times. V and J are TRBV5-4 and TRBJ1-3; the match to TRBD1 covers 8 bases. The V gene end was trimmed by 4 bases and the J gene end by 3 bases; junction bases not matched to a gene: 6. Germline CDR1 and CDR2: SGHNT and YYREEE (reference sequence). The CDR3 contains 15 residues. CDR3 loop: CASSLRGTGGNTIYF. CDR3 in DNA: TGTGCCAGCAGCCTACGGGGGACAGGTGGAAACACCATATATTTT.

This clone showed up just a few times. This chain connects TRBV1 to TRBJ1-2; the table's D call, TRBD1, was not checked against the DNA. TRBV1 is annotated as a pseudogene. The CDR3 runs to 13 residues. As DNA, the CDR3 is TGCACCAGCAGCCGAACAGGGGGCTATGGCTACACCTTC. Its protein product is CTSSRTGGYGYTF.

This clone is labeled medium-sized (0.01 to 0.1%). The CDR3 loop reads CASSLGRDLFF. CDR3 DNA sequence: TGTGCCAGCAGCTTGGGCCGGGACTTGTTTTTT. The gene calls are TRBV7-9 and TRBJ1-4; TRBD1 is a possible D gene (5 bases). V lost 3 bases to trimming and J lost 15 bases, with 11 bases between them. Germline loops: CDR1 SEHNR, CDR2 FQNEAQ (reference sequence). The CDR3 is made up of 11 amino acids.

In this sample, this clone turned up once. The genes are TRBV5-1 and TRBJ1-4; D gene unclear. Germline V CDR1 and CDR2: SGHRS, YFSETQ. This CDR3 comprises 14 residues. V lost 0 bases and J 7 bases, leaving 10 bases between the germline ends. This CDR3 is CASSLEPGGEKLFF. DNA of the CDR3: TGCGCCAGCAGCTTGGAGCCGGGAGGTGAAAAACTGTTTTTT.

The chain links TRBV7-2 to TRBJ1-3; D perhaps matches TRBD1 (5 bases). V dropped 1 base and J dropped 4 bases, with 20 bases sitting between them. This CDR3 is built from 18 residues. CDR1 is SGHTA, CDR2 FQGNSA, per germline. CDR3 sequence: CASSLEGSWATRGNTIYF. Here the CDR3 DNA reads TGTGCCAGCAGCTTAGAGGGGTCATGGGCGACCAGGGGAAACACCATATATTTT.

The chain has TRBV14 and TRBJ1-4; TRBD1 might be the D (5 bases). V shed 4 bases and J shed 7 bases, with 16 bases lying between them. Germline loops: CDR1 SGHDN, CDR2 FVKESK. The CDR3 covers 15 residues. DNA of the CDR3: TGTGCCAGCAGCCCCCGACAGCTACCGGGTGAAAAACTGTTTTTT. Its protein product is CASSPRQLPGEKLFF.

The rearrangement links TRBV2 to TRBJ1-1; D ambiguous. Germline V gives CDR1 SNHLY, CDR2 FYNNEI. The V end lost 2 bases, the J end lost 11 bases, and 9 bases lay between the germline ends. This CDR3 is 11 amino acids long. The CDR3 is CASSEIRMAFF. CDR3 DNA sequence: TGTGCCAGCAGTGAAATCCGGATGGCTTTCTTT.

The genes are TRBV27 and TRBJ2-5, with D possibly matching TRBD2 (5 bases). Germline CDR1 is MNHEY and CDR2 is SMNVEV (reference sequence). Trimming stripped 5 bases from V and 1 base from J, with 8 bases between. The CDR3 spans 13 residues. In DNA form, the CDR3 reads TGTGCCAGCAGTCGGAGGCCCCAAGAGACCCAGTACTTC. Translated, it gives CASSRRPQETQYF.

The rearrangement uses TRBV4-1 and TRBJ1-1, with TRBD1 as a possible D gene (6 bases). V shed 5 bases and J shed 1 base, with 11 bases lying between them. Germline lookup yields CDR1 MGHRA and CDR2 YSYEKL. The CDR3 runs to 14 residues. CDR3 sequence (DNA): TGCGCCAGCAGCTCCGGACAGCAGAACACTGAAGCTTTCTTT. Protein sequence: CASSSGQQNTEAFF.